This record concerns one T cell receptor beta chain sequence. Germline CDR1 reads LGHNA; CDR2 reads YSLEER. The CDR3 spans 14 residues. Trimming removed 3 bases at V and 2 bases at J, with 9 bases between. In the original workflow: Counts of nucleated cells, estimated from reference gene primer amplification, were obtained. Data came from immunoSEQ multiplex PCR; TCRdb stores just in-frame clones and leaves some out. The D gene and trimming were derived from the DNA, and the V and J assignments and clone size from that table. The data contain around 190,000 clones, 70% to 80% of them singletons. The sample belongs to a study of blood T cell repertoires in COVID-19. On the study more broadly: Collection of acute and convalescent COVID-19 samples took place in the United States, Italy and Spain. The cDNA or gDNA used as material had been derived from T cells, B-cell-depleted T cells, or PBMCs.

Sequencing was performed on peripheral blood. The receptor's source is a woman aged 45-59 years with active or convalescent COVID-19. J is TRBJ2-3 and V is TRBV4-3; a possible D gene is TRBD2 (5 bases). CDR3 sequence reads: CASSQDWNTDTQYF. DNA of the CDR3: TGCGCCAGCAGCCAGGACTGGAACACAGATACGCAGTATTTT.